These 3 T cell receptor beta chains originate from one sample sequenced in a study of cytomegalovirus exposure and HLA in healthy donors. Clones were sequenced by immunoSEQ multiplex PCR, and TCRdb holds only the in-frame ones, with some missing. The table records over 200,000 clones, about 91% of them present only once. The sequenced sample was PBMCs. These receptors all come from a young woman in good health and CMV-seronegative.

The gene calls are TRBV5-1 and TRBJ2-1; 9 bases line up with TRBD2. The junction had 6 bases not matched to a gene; V was cut back by 0 bases and J by 5 bases. CDR3 length equals 16 residues. CDR1 is SGHRS and CDR2 is YFSETQ in the germline V gene. The CDR3 DNA reads TGCGCCAGCAGCTTGGCAGCGGGAGGACGCAACAATGAGCAGTTCTTC. It specifies CASSLAAGGRNNEQFF.

The chain uses TRBV28 and TRBJ1-1; no reliable D call. Germline values: CDR1 MDHEN, CDR2 SYDVKM. CDR3 size: 17 residues. Deletions cut 3 bases from V and 2 bases from J, with 19 bases between. DNA for the CDR3: TGTGCCAGCAGTTTCCCCCAGTCCGACTTCTATAACACTGAAGCTTTCTTT. It encodes CASSFPQSDFYNTEAFF.

As DNA, the CDR3 is TGTGCCAGCAGCTTGGGGGACAGCTACAATGAGCAGTTCTTC. The encoded protein is CASSLGDSYNEQFF. The gene calls are TRBV5-4 and TRBJ2-1; TRBD1 agrees at 7 bases. Germline CDR1 SGHNT, CDR2 YYREEE (reference sequence). V shed 0 bases and J 3 bases; nucleotides not matched to a gene: 0. The CDR3 loop spans 14 amino acids.